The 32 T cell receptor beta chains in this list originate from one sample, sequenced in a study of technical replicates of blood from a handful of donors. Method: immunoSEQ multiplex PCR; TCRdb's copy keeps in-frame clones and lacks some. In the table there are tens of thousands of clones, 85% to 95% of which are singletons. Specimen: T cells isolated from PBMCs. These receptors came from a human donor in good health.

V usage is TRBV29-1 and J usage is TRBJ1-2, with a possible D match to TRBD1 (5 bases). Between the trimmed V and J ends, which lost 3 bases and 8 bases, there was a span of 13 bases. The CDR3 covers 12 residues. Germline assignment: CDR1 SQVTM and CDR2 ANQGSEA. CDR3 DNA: TGCAGCGTTGATAGGGGCTCCTTGGGCTACACCTTC. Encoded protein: CSVDRGSLGYTF.

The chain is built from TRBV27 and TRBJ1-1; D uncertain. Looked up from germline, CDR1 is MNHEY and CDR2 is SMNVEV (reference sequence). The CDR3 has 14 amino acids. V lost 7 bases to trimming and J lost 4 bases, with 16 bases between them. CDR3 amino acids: CASIDSARGTEAFF. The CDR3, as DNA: TGTGCCAGCATCGACTCGGCCCGGGGCACTGAAGCTTTCTTT.

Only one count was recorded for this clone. The CDR3 DNA reads TGCGCCAGCAGCTTGGGAGGGGGCTACACTGAAGCTTTCTTT. Its translation: CASSLGGGYTEAFF. The chain carries TRBV5-1 and TRBJ1-1, with TRBD1 matching over 7 bases. The CDR3 covers 14 residues. Per germline, CDR1 SGHRS and CDR2 YFSETQ. The junction had 2 bases not matched to a gene; V was cut back by 0 bases and J by 3 bases.

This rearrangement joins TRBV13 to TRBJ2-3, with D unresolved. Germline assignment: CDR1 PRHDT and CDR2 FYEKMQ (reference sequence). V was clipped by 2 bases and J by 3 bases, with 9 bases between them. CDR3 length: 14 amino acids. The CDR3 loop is CASSLLPETDTQYF. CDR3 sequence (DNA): TGTGCCAGCAGCTTATTACCCGAGACAGATACGCAGTATTTT.

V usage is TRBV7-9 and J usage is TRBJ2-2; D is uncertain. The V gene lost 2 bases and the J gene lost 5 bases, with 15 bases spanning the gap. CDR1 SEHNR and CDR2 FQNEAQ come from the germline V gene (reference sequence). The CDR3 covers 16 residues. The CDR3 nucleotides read TGTGCCAGCAGCTTATTCCAGAGGATGAGAACCGGGGAGCTGTTTTTT. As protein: CASSLFQRMRTGELFF.

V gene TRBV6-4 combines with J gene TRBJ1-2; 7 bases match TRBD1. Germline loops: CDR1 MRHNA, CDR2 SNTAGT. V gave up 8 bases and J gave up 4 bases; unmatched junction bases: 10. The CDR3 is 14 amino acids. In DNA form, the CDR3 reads TGTGCCAGCGATGGACAGGCCCGCATCTATGGCTACACCTTC. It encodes CASDGQARIYGYTF.

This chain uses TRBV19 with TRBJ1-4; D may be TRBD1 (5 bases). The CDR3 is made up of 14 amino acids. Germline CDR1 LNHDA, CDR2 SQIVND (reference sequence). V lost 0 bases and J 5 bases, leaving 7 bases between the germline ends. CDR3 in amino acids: CASSIDNRNEKLFF. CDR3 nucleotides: TGTGCCAGTAGTATAGATAACAGGAATGAAAAACTGTTTTTT.

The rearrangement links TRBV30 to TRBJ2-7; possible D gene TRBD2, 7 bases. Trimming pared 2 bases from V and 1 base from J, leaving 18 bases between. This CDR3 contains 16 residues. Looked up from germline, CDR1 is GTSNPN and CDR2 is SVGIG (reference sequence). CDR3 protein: CAWSKGGSGVSYEQYF. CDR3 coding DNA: TGTGCCTGGAGTAAGGGGGGGTCAGGGGTATCCTACGAGCAGTACTTC.

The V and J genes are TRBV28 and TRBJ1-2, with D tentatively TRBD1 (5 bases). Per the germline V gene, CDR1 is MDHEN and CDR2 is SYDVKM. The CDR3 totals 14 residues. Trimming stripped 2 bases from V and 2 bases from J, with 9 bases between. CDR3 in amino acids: CASSLPAGNYGYTF. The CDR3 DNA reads TGTGCCAGCAGTTTACCCGCAGGGAACTATGGCTACACCTTC.

The CDR3 sequence: CASSQLAGRYEQYF. As DNA, the CDR3 is TGTGCCAGCAGTCAGCTAGCGGGACGCTACGAGCAGTACTTC. This chain uses TRBV6-5 with TRBJ2-7, with 9 bases lining up with TRBD2. The CDR3 totals 14 residues. Losses at the gene ends were 5 bases for V and 3 bases for J; bases not matched to a gene: 5. Per germline, CDR1 MNHEY and CDR2 SVGAGI.

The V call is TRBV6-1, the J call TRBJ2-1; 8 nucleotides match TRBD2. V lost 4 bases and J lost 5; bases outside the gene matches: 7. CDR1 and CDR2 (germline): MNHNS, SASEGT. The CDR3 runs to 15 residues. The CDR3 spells CASSGGLALDNEQFF. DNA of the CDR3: TGTGCCAGCAGTGGTGGACTAGCCCTAGACAATGAGCAGTTCTTC.

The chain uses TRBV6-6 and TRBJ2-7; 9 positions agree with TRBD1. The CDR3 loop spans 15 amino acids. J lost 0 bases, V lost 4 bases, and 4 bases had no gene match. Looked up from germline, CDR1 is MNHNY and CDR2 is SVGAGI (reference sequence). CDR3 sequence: CASSWDREASYEQYF. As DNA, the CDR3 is TGTGCCAGCAGTTGGGACAGGGAGGCCTCCTACGAGCAGTACTTC.

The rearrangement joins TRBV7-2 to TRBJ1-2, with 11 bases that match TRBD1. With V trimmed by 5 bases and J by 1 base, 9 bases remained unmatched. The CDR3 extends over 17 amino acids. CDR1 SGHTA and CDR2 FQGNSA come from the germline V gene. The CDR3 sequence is CASSLGQGDTFNYGYTF. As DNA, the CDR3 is TGTGCCAGCAGCCTGGGACAGGGGGATACTTTTAACTATGGCTACACCTTC.

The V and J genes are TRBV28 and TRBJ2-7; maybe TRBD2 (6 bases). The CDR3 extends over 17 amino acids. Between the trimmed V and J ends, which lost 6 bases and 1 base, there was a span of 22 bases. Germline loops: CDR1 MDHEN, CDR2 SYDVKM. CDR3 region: CASSPWGSLASSYEQYF. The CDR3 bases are TGTGCCAGCAGCCCCTGGGGGAGCCTAGCGTCATCCTACGAGCAGTACTTC.

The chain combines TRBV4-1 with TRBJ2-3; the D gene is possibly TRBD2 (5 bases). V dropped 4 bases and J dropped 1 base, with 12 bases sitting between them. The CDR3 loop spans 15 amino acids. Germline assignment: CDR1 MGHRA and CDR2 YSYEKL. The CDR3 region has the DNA TGCGCCAGCAGCCTAGAGGACTTTCGCACAGATACGCAGTATTTT. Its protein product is CASSLEDFRTDTQYF.

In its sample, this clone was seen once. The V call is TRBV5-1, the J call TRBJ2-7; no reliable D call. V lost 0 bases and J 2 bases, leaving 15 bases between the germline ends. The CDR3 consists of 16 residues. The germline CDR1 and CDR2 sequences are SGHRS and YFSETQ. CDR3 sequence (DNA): TGCGCCAGCAGCTTGGACCTACACCCGGAGCCCTACGAGCAGTACTTC. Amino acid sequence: CASSLDLHPEPYEQYF.

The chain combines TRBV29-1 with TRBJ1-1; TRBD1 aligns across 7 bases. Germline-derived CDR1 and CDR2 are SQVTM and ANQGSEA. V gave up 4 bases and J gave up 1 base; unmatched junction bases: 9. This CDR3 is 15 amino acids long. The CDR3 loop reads CSVVIQQGSNTEAFF. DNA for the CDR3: TGCAGCGTTGTCATCCAACAGGGGTCGAACACTGAAGCTTTCTTT. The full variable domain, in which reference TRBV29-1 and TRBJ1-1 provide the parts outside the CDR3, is SAVISQKPSRDICQRGTSLTIQCQVDSQVTMMFWYRQQPGQSLTLIATANQGSEATYESGFVIDKFPISRPNLTFSTLTVSNMSPEDSSIYLCSVVIQQGSNTEAFFGQGTRLTVV.

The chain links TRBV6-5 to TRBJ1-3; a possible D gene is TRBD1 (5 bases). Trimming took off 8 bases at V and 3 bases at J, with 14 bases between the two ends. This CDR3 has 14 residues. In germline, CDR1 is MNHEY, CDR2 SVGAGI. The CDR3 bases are TGTGCCAGCCGCGGCGGGGGGAATGGAAACACCATATATTTT. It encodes CASRGGGNGNTIYF.

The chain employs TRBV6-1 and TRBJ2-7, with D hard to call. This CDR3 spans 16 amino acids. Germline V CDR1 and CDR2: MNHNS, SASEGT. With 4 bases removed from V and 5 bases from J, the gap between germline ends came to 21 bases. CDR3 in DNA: TGTGCCAGCAGTGCCCTAGGAGAGATTCCAAGCCACGAGCAGTACTTC. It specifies CASSALGEIPSHEQYF.

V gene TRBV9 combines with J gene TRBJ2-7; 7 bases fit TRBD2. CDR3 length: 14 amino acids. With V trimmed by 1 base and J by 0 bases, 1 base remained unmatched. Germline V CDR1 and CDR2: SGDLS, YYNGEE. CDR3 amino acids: CASSVLADSYEQYF. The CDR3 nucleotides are TGTGCCAGCAGCGTACTAGCGGACTCCTACGAGCAGTACTTC.

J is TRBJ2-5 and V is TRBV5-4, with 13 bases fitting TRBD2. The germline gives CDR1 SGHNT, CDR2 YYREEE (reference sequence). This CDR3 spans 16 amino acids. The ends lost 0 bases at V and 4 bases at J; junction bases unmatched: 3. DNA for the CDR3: TGTGCCAGCAGCTTGGGAGGACTAGCGGGAGTAGAGACCCAGTACTTC. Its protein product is CASSLGGLAGVETQYF.

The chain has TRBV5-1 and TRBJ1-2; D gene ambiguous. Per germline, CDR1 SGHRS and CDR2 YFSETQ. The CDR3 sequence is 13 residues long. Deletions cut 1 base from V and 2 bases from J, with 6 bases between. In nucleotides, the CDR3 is TGCGCCAGCAGCTTGAACCAGAACTATGGCTACACCTTC. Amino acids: CASSLNQNYGYTF. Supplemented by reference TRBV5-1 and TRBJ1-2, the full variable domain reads KAGVTQTPRYLIKTRGQQVTLSCSPISGHRSVSWYQQTPGQGLQFLFEYFSETQRNKGNFPGRFSGRQFSNSRSEMNVSTLELGDSALYLCASSLNQNYGYTFGSGTRLTVV.

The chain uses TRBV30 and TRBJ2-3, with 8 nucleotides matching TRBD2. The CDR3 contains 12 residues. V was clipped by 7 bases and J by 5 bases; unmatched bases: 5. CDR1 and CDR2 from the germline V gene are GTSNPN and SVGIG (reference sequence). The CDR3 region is CAYSRGGDTQYF. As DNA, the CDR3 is TGTGCCTATAGCCGGGGGGGAGATACGCAGTATTTT.

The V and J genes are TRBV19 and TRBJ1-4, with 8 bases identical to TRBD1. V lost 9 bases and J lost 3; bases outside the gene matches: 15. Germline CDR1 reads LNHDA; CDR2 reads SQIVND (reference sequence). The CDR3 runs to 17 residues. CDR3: CASRVLDSTGANEKLFF. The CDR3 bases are TGTGCCAGCCGAGTACTGGATTCGACAGGGGCTAATGAAAAACTGTTTTTT.

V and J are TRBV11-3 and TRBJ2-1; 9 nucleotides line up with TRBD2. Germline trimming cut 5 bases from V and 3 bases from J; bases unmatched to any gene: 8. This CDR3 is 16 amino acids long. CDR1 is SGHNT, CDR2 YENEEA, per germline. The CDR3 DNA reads TGTGCCAGCAGCGGGCGAAGCGGGAGGATCTACAATGAGCAGTTCTTC. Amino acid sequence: CASSGRSGRIYNEQFF. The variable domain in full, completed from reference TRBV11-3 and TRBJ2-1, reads EAGVVQSPRYKIIEKKQPVAFWCNPISGHNTLYWYLQNLGQGPELLIRYENEEAVDDSQLPKDRFSAERLKGVDSTLKIQPAELGDSAVYLCASSGRSGRIYNEQFFGPGTRLTVL.

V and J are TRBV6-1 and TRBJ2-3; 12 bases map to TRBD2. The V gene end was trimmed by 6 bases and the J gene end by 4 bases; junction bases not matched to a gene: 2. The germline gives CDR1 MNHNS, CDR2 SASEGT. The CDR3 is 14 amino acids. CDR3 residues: CASRLAGGSDTQYF. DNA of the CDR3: TGTGCCAGCAGACTAGCGGGAGGTTCAGATACGCAGTATTTT.

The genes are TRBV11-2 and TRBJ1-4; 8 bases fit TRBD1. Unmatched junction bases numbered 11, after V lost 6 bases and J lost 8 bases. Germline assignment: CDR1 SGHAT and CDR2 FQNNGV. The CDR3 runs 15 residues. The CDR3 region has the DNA TGTGCCAGCAGTTTGACAGGGGAGGTTGGGGAAAAACTGTTTTTT. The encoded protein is CASSLTGEVGEKLFF.

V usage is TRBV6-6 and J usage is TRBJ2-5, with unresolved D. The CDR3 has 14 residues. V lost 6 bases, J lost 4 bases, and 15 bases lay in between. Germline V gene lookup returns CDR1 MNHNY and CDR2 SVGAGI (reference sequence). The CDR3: CASRHQVVGETQYF. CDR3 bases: TGTGCCAGCAGGCATCAGGTGGTTGGAGAGACCCAGTACTTC.

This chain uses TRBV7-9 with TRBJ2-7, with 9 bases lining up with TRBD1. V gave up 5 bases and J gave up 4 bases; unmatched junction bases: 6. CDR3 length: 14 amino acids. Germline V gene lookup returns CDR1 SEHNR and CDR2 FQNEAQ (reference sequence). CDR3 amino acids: CASSPRDRAYEQYF. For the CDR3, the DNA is TGTGCCAGCAGCCCTAGGGACAGGGCTTACGAGCAGTACTTC.

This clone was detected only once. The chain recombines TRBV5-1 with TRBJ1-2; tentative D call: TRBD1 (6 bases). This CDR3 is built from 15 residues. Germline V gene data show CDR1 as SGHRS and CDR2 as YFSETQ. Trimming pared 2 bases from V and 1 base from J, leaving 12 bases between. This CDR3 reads CASSLSRDNNYGYTF. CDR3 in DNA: TGCGCCAGCAGCTTAAGTCGGGACAATAACTATGGCTACACCTTC.

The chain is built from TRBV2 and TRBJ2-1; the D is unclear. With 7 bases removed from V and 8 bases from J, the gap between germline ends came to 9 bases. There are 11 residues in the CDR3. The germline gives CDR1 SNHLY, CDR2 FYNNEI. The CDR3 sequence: CASNPIDEQFF. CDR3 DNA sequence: TGTGCCAGCAACCCAATAGATGAGCAGTTCTTC.

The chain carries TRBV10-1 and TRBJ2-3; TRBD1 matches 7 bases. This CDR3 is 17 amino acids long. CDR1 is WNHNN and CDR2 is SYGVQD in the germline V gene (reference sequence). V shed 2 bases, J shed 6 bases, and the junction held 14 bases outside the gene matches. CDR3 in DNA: TGCGCCAGCAGTGAGATCTTAGGGGGCTATTTAGGGGATACGCAGTATTTT. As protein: CASSEILGGYLGDTQYF.